This T cell receptor (beta chain) was recovered during a study of CD8 T cells in ankylosing spondylitis. Quantitative 5'-RACE with molecular barcodes was used to make the TCR beta libraries. TCRdb re-derived calls from the 5' RACE reads in MiXCR, one entry per CDR3 protein. The table records under 55,000 distinct CDR3 sequences, 6.5% to 9% of them present only once. The CDR3 consists of 14 residues. Germline V gene sequence: CDR1 KGHSH, CDR2 LQKENI. V lost 4 bases, J lost 4 bases, and 6 bases stayed unmatched. Study-level points and caveats: Significant enrichment of disease-linked clones was reportedly seen in matched ankylosing spondylitis synovial fluid.

Notes on this clonotype: The antigen is not known.

This clonotype was obtained from a female donor with ankylosing spondylitis or in good health (not recorded which). Material: blood, either unsorted or a sorted T cell fraction (not recorded which). The chain is built from TRBV18 and TRBJ1-1; 7 nucleotides align to TRBD1. The CDR3 sequence is CASSLGTAATEAFF. The CDR3, as DNA: TGTGCCAGCTCACTAGGGACAGCGGCCACTGAAGCTTTCTTT.